This is a list of T cell receptor beta chains from one sample in a study of Ad26.COV2.S vaccination and SARS-CoV-2 variants. TCRdb's copy holds only in-frame clones and misses some; the assay was immunoSEQ multiplex PCR. The table records about 350,000 clones, less than 90% of them present only once. The starting material was peripheral blood, obtained in a trial of Ad26.COV2.S vaccine versus placebo. The receptors come from a person between 18 and 60 years old who received the Ad26.COV2.S COVID-19 vaccine or a placebo. Both conserved end residues are part of each CDR3.

V	J	length	CDR3
TRBV11-1	TRBJ1-2	13	CASSLGTGGVYTF
TRBV7-9	TRBJ1-1	14	CASGGGAMNTEAFF
TRBV7-2	TRBJ2-5	16	CASSPRTSGGAETQYF
TRBV27	TRBJ2-4	13	CASSVTGWDIQYF
TRBV9	TRBJ2-2	20	CASSVRGRVGASSNTGELFF
TRBV6-5	TRBJ2-5	14	CASSQILGPVTQYF
TRBV5-1	TRBJ2-3	13	CASSLATVDTQYF
TRBV19	TRBJ2-2	16	CASKEPSLAGTGELFF
TRBV7-9	TRBJ2-2	15	CASSLVSSRTGELFF
TRBV20-1	TRBJ1-5	15	CSASGTGGWGQPQHF